The sequence of this T cell receptor beta chain was determined in a study of CD8 T cells in Susac syndrome. CD8+ and CD4+ blood T cells underwent TCR beta sequencing. Negative isolation was used for CD8+ and CD4+ T cells, and FACS enrichment was applied to TEMRA cells. About this clonotype itself: Its antigen remains unknown.

Germline values: CDR1 SGHTA, CDR2 FQGNSA. V gave up 2 bases and J gave up 7 bases; unmatched junction bases: 9. CDR3 length: 18 residues. Roughly 0.5 to 1 ug RNA was reverse transcribed with random hexamers. A multiplex approach, immunoSEQ multiplex PCR, amplified TCR beta CDR3 across 54 Vbeta and 13 Jbeta. TCRdb ran MiXCR on the immunoSEQ multiplex PCR reads and lists one entry per CDR3 protein. The sample comprises 120,000 or so distinct CDR3 sequences, 96% of which are singletons, and less than 0.15% rests with the top ten. General study points: As the study acknowledged, the number of individuals who were part of its TCR sequencing and HLA analysis was relatively small.

What was sequenced was CD4+ T cells from PBMCs. The sequence was collected from a human donor with Susac syndrome. This chain links TRBV7-2 with TRBJ2-2, with 14 bases lining up with TRBD2. The CDR3 reads CASSLKEGLAGEVGELFF. The CDR3, as DNA: TGTGCCAGCAGCTTAAAGGAGGGACTAGCGGGAGAGGTCGGGGAGCTGTTTTTT.